This T cell receptor (beta chain) derives from a study of T cells in Graves' hyperthyroidism and ophthalmopathy. This CDR3 region has 12 residues. Per the germline V gene, CDR1 is SQVTM and CDR2 is ANQGSEA. J gave up 6 bases and V 7 bases, and 4 bases lay outside the gene matches. TCR beta CDR3 regions were amplified from RNA. First-round RT-PCR targeting the TCR CDR3 was performed with the HTBI primer set. Using its own MiXCR run on the multiplex PCR reads, TCRdb lists one record per CDR3 protein. The sample holds about 700,000 distinct CDR3 sequences, about 14% seen once. This clonotype showed up just a few times.

Sequenced input: blood. The receptor comes from a woman under 30 with Graves' hyperthyroidism. The chain is built from TRBV29-1 and TRBJ2-2; 8 nucleotides line up with TRBD1. The DNA of the CDR3 is TGCAGCGGGACAGGGTATTCCGGGGAGCTGTTTTTT. Amino acid sequence: CSGTGYSGELFF.